These 5 T cell receptor beta chains came from one sample sequenced in a study of cytomegalovirus exposure and HLA in healthy donors. The data were produced by immunoSEQ multiplex PCR, yet TCRdb's version contains in-frame clones alone and is incomplete. The sample contains some 170,000 clones, about 86% of which appear only once. The material sequenced was PBMCs. The receptors here all came from a woman in her 30s in good health and CMV-seronegative.

The chain couples TRBV7-3 to TRBJ2-6; D might be TRBD1 (7 bases). Germline V lookup: CDR1 SGHTA, CDR2 FQGTGA. This CDR3 region has 16 residues. V was trimmed by 2 bases and J by 0 bases, leaving 8 bases between them. CDR3 amino acids: CASSLQGGSGANVLTF. The CDR3 DNA is TGTGCCAGCAGCTTACAGGGGGGCTCTGGGGCCAACGTCCTGACTTTC.

This chain joins TRBV2 and TRBJ2-1; D is perhaps TRBD2 (5 bases). V was trimmed by 11 bases and J by 0 bases, leaving 14 bases between them. Germline CDR1 SNHLY, CDR2 FYNNEI. The CDR3 is 14 residues long. DNA of the CDR3: TGTGCCGGGAGCAGGCAAAGCTCCTACAATGAGCAGTTCTTC. Residues: CAGSRQSSYNEQFF. Full variable domain (outside the CDR3, taken from reference TRBV2 and TRBJ2-1): EPEVTQTPSHQVTQMGQEVILRCVPISNHLYFYWYRQILGQKVEFLVSFYNNEISEKSEIFDDQFSVERPDGSNFTLKIRSTKLEDSAMYFCAGSRQSSYNEQFFGPGTRLTVL.

This clone was counted a few times. The gene calls are TRBV6-1 and TRBJ2-7; TRBD2 aligns across 13 bases. Germline V gene sequence: CDR1 MNHNS, CDR2 SASEGT. After removal of 4 bases from V and 4 bases from J, the junction contained 1 base not matched to a gene. The CDR3 loop spans 14 amino acids. The CDR3: CASSAGLAGYEQYF. Here the CDR3 DNA reads TGTGCCAGCAGTGCGGGACTAGCGGGATACGAGCAGTACTTC.

V gene TRBV4-1 combines with J gene TRBJ1-1; tentative D call: TRBD1 (6 bases). Between the trimmed V and J ends, which lost 1 base and 1 base, there was a span of 22 bases. From germline, CDR1 is MGHRA and CDR2 YSYEKL. The CDR3 has 19 amino acids. The CDR3 reads CASSQVVAGAGGKNTEAFF. The CDR3 coding sequence is TGCGCCAGCAGCCAAGTAGTGGCAGGGGCCGGTGGGAAGAACACTGAAGCTTTCTTT.

The chain employs TRBV14 and TRBJ1-6; unclear D gene. The CDR3 has 12 residues. CDR1 and CDR2 (germline): SGHDN, FVKESK. V lost 0 bases, J lost 10 bases, and 4 bases lay in between. The CDR3 spells CASSQDRSPLHF. DNA for the CDR3: TGTGCCAGCAGCCAAGATCGCTCACCCCTCCACTTT.